The clone carrying this T cell receptor beta chain was counted many times. Its specificity is unknown. Germline V lookup: CDR1 PRHDT, CDR2 FYEKMQ (reference sequence). Deletions cut 5 bases from V and 2 bases from J, with 4 bases between. The CDR3 length is 11 residues. No patient received treatment before thyroid surgery. The entry originates in a study of metastatic and nonmetastatic thyroid tumors. The study's findings and limits: It was reportedly found that TCR beta diversity was significantly higher in malignant thyroid tumors than in benign nodules, a difference seen in both blood and tumor samples.

Original processing methods: A distant-metastasis classifier for papillary thyroid cancer was built using CDR3 differences across clinicopathological groups. TCRdb re-called the PCR reads via MiXCR. The V and J calls and clone size come from TCRdb's table, not from the authors' own analysis. The table shows 55,000 or so clones, with approximately 17% occurring only once. The J gene is TRBJ2-7, the V gene TRBV13, with D unresolved. The source is a female donor with papillary thyroid cancer or a benign thyroid nodule (not recorded which). Some clones in this sample may be carry-over from other donors' samples. Sequenced input: blood. Written as DNA, the CDR3 is TGTGCCAGCAGCCTCACCTACGAGCAGTACTTC. It specifies CASSLTYEQYF.